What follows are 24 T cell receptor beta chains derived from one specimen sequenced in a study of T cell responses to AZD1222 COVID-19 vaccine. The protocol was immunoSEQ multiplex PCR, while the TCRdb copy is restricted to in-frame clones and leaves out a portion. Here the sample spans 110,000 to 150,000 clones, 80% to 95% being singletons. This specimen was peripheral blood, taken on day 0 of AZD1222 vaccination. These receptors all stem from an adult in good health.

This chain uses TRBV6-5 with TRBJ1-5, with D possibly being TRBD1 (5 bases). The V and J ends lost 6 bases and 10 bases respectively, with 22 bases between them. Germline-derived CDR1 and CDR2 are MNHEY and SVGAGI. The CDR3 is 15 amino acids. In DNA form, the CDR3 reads TGTGCCAGCAGCGCACCGGGACCCTCGATGGGACCCCAGCATTTT. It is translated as CASSAPGPSMGPQHF.

In DNA, the CDR3 is TGTGCCAGCAGCTTGAAGCTAGCGGGAGTCTCAGATACGCAGTATTTT. This translates into CASSLKLAGVSDTQYF. The chain couples TRBV5-4 to TRBJ2-3, with TRBD2 identical over 10 bases. The length of the CDR3 is 16 residues. The V segment lost 1 base and the J segment 4 bases; nucleotides outside the gene matches: 6. Per germline, CDR1 SGHNT and CDR2 YYREEE (reference sequence). Filled out from reference TRBV5-4 and TRBJ2-3, the complete variable domain reads ETGVTQSPTHLIKTRGQQVTLRCSSQSGHNTVSWYQQALGQGPQFIFQYYREEENGRGNFPPRFSGLQFPNYSSELNVNALELDDSALYLCASSLKLAGVSDTQYFGPGTRLTVL.

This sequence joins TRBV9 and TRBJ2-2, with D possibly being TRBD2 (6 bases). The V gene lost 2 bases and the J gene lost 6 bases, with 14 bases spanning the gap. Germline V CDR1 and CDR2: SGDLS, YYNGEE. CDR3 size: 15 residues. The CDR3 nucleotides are TGTGCCAGCAGCGTCCTCGGGGGTGAGGCCGGGGAGCTGTTTTTT. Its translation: CASSVLGGEAGELFF.

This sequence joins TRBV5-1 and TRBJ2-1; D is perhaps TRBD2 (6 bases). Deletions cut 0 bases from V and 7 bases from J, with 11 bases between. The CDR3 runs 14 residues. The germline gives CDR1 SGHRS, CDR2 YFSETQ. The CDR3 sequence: CASSLDPGRNEQFF. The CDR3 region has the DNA TGCGCCAGCAGCTTGGATCCGGGGAGGAATGAGCAGTTCTTC.

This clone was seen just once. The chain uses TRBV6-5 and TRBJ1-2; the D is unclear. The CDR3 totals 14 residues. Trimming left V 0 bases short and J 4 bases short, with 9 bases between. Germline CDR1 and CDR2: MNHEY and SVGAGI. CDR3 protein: CASSYSWGAYGYTF. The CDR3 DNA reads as TGTGCCAGCAGTTACTCTTGGGGTGCCTATGGCTACACCTTC.

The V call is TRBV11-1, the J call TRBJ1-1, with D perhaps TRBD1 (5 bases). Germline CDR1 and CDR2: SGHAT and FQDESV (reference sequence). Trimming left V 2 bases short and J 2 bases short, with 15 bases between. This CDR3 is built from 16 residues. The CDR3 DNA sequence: TGTGCCAGCAGCTTATACGGGGCAGCACTTAACACTGAAGCTTTCTTT. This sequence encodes CASSLYGAALNTEAFF.

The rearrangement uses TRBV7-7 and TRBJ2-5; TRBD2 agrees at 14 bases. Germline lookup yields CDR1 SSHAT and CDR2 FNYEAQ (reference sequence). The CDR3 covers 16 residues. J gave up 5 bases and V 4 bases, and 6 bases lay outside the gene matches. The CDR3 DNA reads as TGTGCCAGCAGCTCCAGACTAGCGGGAGGGTGGGAGACCCAGTACTTC. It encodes CASSSRLAGGWETQYF.

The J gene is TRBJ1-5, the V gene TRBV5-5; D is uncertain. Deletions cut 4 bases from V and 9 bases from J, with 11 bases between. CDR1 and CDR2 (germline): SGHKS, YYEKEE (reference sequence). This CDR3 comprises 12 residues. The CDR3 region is CASSLDLGPQHF. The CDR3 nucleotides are TGTGCCAGCAGCCTAGACCTCGGGCCCCAGCATTTT.

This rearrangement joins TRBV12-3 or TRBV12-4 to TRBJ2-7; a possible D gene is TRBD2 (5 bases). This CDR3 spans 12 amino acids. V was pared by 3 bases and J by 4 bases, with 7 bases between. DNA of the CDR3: TGTGCCAGCAGTTTGAGGGTTTACGAGCAGTACTTC. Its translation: CASSLRVYEQYF.

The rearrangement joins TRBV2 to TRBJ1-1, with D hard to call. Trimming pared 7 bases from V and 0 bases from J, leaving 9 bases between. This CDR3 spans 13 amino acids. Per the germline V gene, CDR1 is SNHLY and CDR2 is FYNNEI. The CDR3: CASTRAVNTEAFF. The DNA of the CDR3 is TGTGCCAGCACCAGAGCTGTGAACACTGAAGCTTTCTTT.

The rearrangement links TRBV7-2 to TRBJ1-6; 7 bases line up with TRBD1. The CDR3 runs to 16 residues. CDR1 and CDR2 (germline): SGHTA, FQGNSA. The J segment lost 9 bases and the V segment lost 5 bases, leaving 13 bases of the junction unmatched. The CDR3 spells CASSLLTGTFGSPLHF. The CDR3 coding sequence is TGTGCCAGCAGCCTACTGACAGGGACTTTCGGTTCACCCCTCCACTTT.

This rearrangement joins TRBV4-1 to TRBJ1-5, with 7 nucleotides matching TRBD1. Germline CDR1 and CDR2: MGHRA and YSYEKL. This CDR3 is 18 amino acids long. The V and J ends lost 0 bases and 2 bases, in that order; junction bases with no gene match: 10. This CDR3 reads CASSQDPLSGGGNQPQHF. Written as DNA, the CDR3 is TGCGCCAGCAGCCAAGACCCTCTCTCAGGGGGGGGCAATCAGCCCCAGCATTTT.

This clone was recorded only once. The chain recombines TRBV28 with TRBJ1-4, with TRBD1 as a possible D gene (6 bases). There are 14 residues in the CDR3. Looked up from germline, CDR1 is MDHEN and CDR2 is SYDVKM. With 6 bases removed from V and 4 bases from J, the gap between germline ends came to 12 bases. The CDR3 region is CASSLDSINEKLFF. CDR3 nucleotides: TGTGCCAGCAGCCTGGACAGCATTAATGAAAAACTGTTTTTT.

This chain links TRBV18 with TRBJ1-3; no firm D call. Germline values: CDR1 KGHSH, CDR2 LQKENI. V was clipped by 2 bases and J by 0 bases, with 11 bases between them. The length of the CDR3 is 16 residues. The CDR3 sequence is CASSPVTEFSGNTIYF. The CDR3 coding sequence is TGTGCCAGCTCACCAGTCACGGAATTCTCTGGAAACACCATATATTTT. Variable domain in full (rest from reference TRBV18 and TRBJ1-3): NAGVMQNPRHLVRRRGQEARLRCSPMKGHSHVYWYRQLPEEGLKFMVYLQKENIIDESGMPKERFSAEFPKEGPSILRIQQVVRGDSAAYFCASSPVTEFSGNTIYFGEGSWLTVV.

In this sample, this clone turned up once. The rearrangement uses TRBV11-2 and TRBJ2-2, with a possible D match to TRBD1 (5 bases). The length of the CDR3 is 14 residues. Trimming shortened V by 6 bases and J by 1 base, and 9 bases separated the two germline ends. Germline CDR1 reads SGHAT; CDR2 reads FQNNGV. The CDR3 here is CASSFGQNTGELFF. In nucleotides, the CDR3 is TGTGCCAGCAGTTTTGGACAGAACACCGGGGAGCTGTTTTTT.

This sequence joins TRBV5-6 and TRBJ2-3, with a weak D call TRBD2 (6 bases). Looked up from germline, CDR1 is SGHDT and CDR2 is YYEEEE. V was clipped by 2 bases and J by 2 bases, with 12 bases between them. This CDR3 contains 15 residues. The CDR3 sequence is CASSLTRDFTDTQYF. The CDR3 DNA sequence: TGTGCCAGCAGCTTAACCAGGGACTTCACAGATACGCAGTATTTT.

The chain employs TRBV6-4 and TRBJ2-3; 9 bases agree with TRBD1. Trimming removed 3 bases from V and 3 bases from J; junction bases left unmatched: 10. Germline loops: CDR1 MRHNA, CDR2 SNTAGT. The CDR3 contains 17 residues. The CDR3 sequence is CASSEMGTGFPTDTQYF. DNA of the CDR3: TGTGCCAGCAGTGAGATGGGGACAGGGTTCCCGACAGATACGCAGTATTTT.

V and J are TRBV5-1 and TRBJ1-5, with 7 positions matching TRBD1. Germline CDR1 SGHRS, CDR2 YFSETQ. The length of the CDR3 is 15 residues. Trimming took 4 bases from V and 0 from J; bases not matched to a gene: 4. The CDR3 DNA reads TGCGCCAGCAGCGAGGGACAGAGTAGCAATCAGCCCCAGCATTTT. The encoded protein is CASSEGQSSNQPQHF.

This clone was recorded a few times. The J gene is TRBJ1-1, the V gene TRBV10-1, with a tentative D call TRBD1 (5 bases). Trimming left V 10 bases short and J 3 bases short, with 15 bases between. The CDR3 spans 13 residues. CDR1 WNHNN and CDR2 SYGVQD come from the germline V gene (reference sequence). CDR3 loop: CATRQNRDTEAFF. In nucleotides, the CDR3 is TGCGCCACCAGACAGAACCGGGACACTGAAGCTTTCTTT.

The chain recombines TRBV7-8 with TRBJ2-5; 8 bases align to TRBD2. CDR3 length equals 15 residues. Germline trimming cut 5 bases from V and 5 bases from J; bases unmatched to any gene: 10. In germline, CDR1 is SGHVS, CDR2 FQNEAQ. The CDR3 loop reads CASSPPAGDRETQYF. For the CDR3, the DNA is TGTGCCAGCAGCCCCCCAGCGGGAGATAGGGAGACCCAGTACTTC.

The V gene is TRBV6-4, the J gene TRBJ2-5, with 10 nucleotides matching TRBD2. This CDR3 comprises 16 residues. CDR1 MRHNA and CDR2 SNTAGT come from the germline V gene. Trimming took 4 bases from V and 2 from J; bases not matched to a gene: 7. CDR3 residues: CASSAGTSEMQETQYF. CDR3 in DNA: TGTGCCAGCAGTGCCGGGACTAGCGAAATGCAAGAGACCCAGTACTTC.

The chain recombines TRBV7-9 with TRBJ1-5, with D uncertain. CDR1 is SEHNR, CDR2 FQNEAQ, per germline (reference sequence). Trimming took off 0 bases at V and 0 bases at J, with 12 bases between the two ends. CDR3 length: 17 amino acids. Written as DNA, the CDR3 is TGTGCCAGCAGCTTAGCGAGTCAGGAACTTAGCAATCAGCCCCAGCATTTT. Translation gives CASSLASQELSNQPQHF.

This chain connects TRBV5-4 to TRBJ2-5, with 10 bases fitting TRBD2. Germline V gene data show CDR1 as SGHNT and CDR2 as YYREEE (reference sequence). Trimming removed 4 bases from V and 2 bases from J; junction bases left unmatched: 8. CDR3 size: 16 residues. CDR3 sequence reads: CASSQTGTSVQETQYF. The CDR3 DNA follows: TGTGCCAGCAGCCAGACCGGGACTAGCGTACAAGAGACCCAGTACTTC.

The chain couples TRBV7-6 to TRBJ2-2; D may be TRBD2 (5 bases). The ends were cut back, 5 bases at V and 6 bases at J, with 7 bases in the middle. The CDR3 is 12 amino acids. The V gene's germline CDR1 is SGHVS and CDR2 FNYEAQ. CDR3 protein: CASSPGAGELFF. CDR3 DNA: TGTGCCAGCAGCCCCGGGGCCGGGGAGCTGTTTTTT. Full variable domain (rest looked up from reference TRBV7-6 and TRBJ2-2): GAGVSQSPRYKVTKRGQDVALRCDPISGHVSLYWYRQALGQGPEFLTYFNYEAQQDKSGLPNDRFSAERPEGSISTLTIQRTEQRDSAMYRCASSPGAGELFFGEGSRLTVL.